The entry that follows covers one TCR beta chain sequence. The sample comes from a study of blood T cell repertoires in COVID-19. Study overall: The United States, Italy and Spain were the sources of the acute and convalescent COVID-19 samples. The analysed material was cDNA or gDNA that came from T cells, B-cell-depleted T cells, or PBMCs.

The trim removed 9 bases at V and 5 bases at J, leaving 12 bases unmatched. This CDR3 spans 14 amino acids. Germline assignment: CDR1 MDHEN and CDR2 SYDVKM. Two negative PCRs, clearance, or symptom resolution had been documented for recovered Cohort 3 donors. Authors' processing steps: It was from reference gene primer amplification that nucleated cell counts were estimated. TCRdb keeps only in-frame clones here, not all; method: immunoSEQ multiplex PCR. That table furnishes V, J and clone size, whereas the DNA furnished D and trimming. This table has fewer than 200,000 clones, about 88% appearing once.

The TCR sequence derives from a young woman who had recovered from COVID-19. V and J are TRBV28 and TRBJ2-7, with 8 bases that match TRBD1. Sequenced material: PBMCs or T cells enriched from blood (not recorded which). This CDR3 is CASSMDREFDEQYF. The CDR3, as DNA: TGTGCCAGTTCCATGGACAGGGAATTTGACGAGCAGTACTTC.